This T cell receptor beta chain comes out of a study of PD-1 blockade in classical Hodgkin lymphoma. Whole-study results and caveats: Possible causes of repertoire differences, disease activity or prior therapy, remain undefined.

Note on this clone: The antigen remains unidentified.

Time point in this sample: cycle 4 day 1 (C4D1), after less than seven weeks of nivolumab. After autologous stem cell transplantation all patients relapsed, and prior brentuximab vedotin exposure differed between cohorts. Reported best responses ranged across complete response, partial response or progressive disease. The data were produced by immunoSEQ multiplex PCR, yet TCRdb's version contains in-frame clones alone and is incomplete. The sample consists of 25,000 to 35,000 clones, about 72% of them appearing once. The receptor was isolated from a human donor with classical Hodgkin lymphoma. Sequenced here: peripheral blood mononuclear cells (PBMCs), sampled before the fourth cycle of nivolumab.

CDR3 coding DNA: TGTGCCAGTAGTTACCGGGACCGAAAGTACTATGGCTACACCTTC. Translation: CASSYRDRKYYGYTF. This chain uses TRBV19 with TRBJ1-2; the D gene is possibly TRBD1 (5 bases). In germline, CDR1 is LNHDA, CDR2 SQIVND (reference sequence). Between the trimmed V and J ends, which lost 5 bases and 3 bases, there was a span of 16 bases. The CDR3 extends over 15 amino acids.